A selection of T cell receptor beta chains follows, all from one sample in a study of T-cell reconstitution after alpha-beta-depleted transplantation in children. In TCRdb, the PCR reads were re-called with MiXCR into one record per CDR3 protein. Among about 500,000 distinct CDR3 sequences listed, around a third were seen once. Sequenced material: PBMCs from the stem cell graft donor, taken from the stem cell graft. The source is a human donor who donated a stem cell graft to a child with aplastic anemia. Both conserved end residues are trimmed from each CDR3. Each record gives: J gene, V gene, CDR3 protein.

TRBJ2-7,TRBV19,ASRSLDDGSYEQY
TRBJ2-2,TRBV4-3,ASSQHQGLGSAGELF
TRBJ2-1,TRBV29-1,SVEDPGESYNEQF
TRBJ1-1,TRBV18,ASFSGGENTEAF
TRBJ1-1,TRBV7-6,ASSSDRKAGEAF
TRBJ1-2,TRBV6-5,ASSSHYGYT
TRBJ1-5,TRBV10-3,AISGAGDQPQH
TRBJ2-6,TRBV7-2,ASSLGTLLPGANVLT
TRBJ2-1,TRBV20-1,SARGALSERNEQF
TRBJ1-4,TRBV4-3,ASSQDTRGEKLF
TRBJ1-1,TRBV12-3/TRBV12-4,ASSPGRDTWNTEAF
TRBJ2-1,TRBV7-9,ASGTRQGAHNEQF
TRBJ2-7,TRBV29-1,SIVPAGQGNEQY
TRBJ2-7,TRBV20-1,SAESEKLSYEQY
TRBJ2-1,TRBV28,ASSFISSSEQF
TRBJ2-7,TRBV7-8,ASSLQTQGLAVSYEQY
TRBJ2-1,TRBV19,ASSSATSGKNEQF
TRBJ1-1,TRBV4-1,ASRPEQTGRSTEAF
TRBJ1-1,TRBV30,AWRSSMNTEAF
TRBJ1-1,TRBV20-1,RAAGGVGTEAF
TRBJ2-5,TRBV18,ASSPNGNQETQY
TRBJ2-3,TRBV12-3/TRBV12-4,AITEGSDTQY
TRBJ1-4,TRBV7-2,ASSTPPGGTNEKLF
TRBJ2-1,TRBV3-1,ASSPHAGILAGVGNEQF
TRBJ2-5,TRBV7-8,ASSLLRQGQETQY
TRBJ2-5,TRBV29-1,SVVWNEEETQY
TRBJ2-1,TRBV4-3,ASSQGPPPGGPYNEQF
TRBJ2-5,TRBV18,ASSPKRDPQTQY
TRBJ2-1,TRBV5-6,ASSPELAPDNEQF
TRBJ1-2,TRBV9,ASRAFDGVGGYT
TRBJ1-1,TRBV5-1,ASSSGDTLNTEAF
TRBJ2-4,TRBV20-1,SGASGMDAKNIQY
TRBJ2-1,TRBV12-3/TRBV12-4,ASREIRWKLGGQF
TRBJ1-1,TRBV9,ASSVAWAVTEAF
TRBJ2-5,TRBV28,ASSDRAPFQETQY
TRBJ1-5,TRBV30,AWSVQTGSNQPRH
TRBJ2-7,TRBV28,ASRNTGGEQY
TRBJ2-6,TRBV9,ASSVGGNSGANVLT
TRBJ1-5,TRBV30,AWSAGLNSNQPQH
TRBJ1-6,TRBV12-3/TRBV12-4,ASSFLRRGTVNSPLH
TRBJ1-2,TRBV29-1,SVGRQGQYGGYT
TRBJ2-4,TRBV28,ASSGGGTGKNIQY
TRBJ1-1,TRBV5-4,ASSLGASSNTEAF
TRBJ2-7,TRBV12-3/TRBV12-4,ASSSRQGVYEQY
TRBJ2-5,TRBV5-1,ASSLDGNPQETQY
TRBJ1-1,TRBV29-1,SVEEPRGTEAF
TRBJ2-1,TRBV20-1,CAREKGLASSYNEQF
TRBJ2-1,TRBV20-1,SAIRGTSFNNEQF
TRBJ2-1,TRBV18,ASSPTSGLSREQF
TRBJ2-1,TRBV28,ASKQYNEQF
TRBJ2-5,TRBV29-1,SAQPEGLAGVSETQY
TRBJ2-1,TRBV6-6,ASSRGLPSLDNEQF
TRBJ2-7,TRBV7-2,ASSLGGSAYEQY
TRBJ1-1,TRBV19,ASSISPPTEAF